Following are 28 T cell receptor beta chains from one sample sequenced in a study of neurological immune-mediated disorders (dated by TCRdb to 2018 to 2020). Receptor libraries were prepared by 5' RACE. For sequencing, an Illumina HiSeq 2500 was employed. TCRdb itself trimmed the public reads at Q25 with fastp, ran MiXCR and retained productive beta chains. Entries that share a CDR3 protein sequence are merged under the most common genes and DNA. In this sample the table shows tens of thousands of distinct CDR3 sequences, 7.5% to 9.5% of which occur a single time. The ten largest account for 1.9% of the sample. In light of the paper, this sample's time point label describes: longitudinal time-point 3. The material sequenced was PBMCs. The receptor source for this set is a woman aged 40-49 years in good health.

This chain connects TRBV14 to TRBJ2-7; D possibly corresponds to TRBD1 (5 bases). Germline values: CDR1 SGHDN, CDR2 FVKESK. The CDR3 contains 16 residues. V lost 0 bases and J 0 bases, leaving 12 bases between the germline ends. The CDR3 DNA follows: TGTGCCAGCAGCCAAGAGGGGCAGCCAAGCTCCTACGAGCAGTACTTC. This codes for CASSQEGQPSSYEQYF.

This clonotype was counted at least ten times. J is TRBJ1-1 and V is TRBV7-3; the D gene is possibly TRBD1 (6 bases). CDR1 and CDR2 from the germline V gene are SGHTA and FQGTGA. Trimming took 3 bases from V and 4 from J, leaving 9 bases between them. The CDR3 contains 13 residues. DNA for the CDR3: TGTGCCAGCAGCTTGACAGGATTCACTGAAGCTTTCTTT. The encoded protein is CASSLTGFTEAFF.

This clonotype was seen at least ten times. This chain uses TRBV6-5 with TRBJ1-1; D might be TRBD1 (5 bases). V lost 3 bases and J lost 3, with 14 bases in between. CDR3 length: 15 residues. Germline lookup yields CDR1 MNHEY and CDR2 SVGAGI. Here the CDR3 DNA reads TGTGCCAGCAGTTATTACATGGACAAGGACACTGAAGCTTTCTTT. Its translation is CASSYYMDKDTEAFF.

There are many counts of this clonotype. V is TRBV7-8 and J is TRBJ1-5; tentatively, D is TRBD1 (5 bases). The V and J ends lost 6 bases and 4 bases respectively, with 13 bases between them. Germline V lookup: CDR1 SGHVS, CDR2 FQNEAQ. CDR3 length: 14 amino acids. The CDR3 DNA is TGTGCCAGCAGTCCTTCGAGGGGAAATCAGCCCCAGCATTTT. Its protein product is CASSPSRGNQPQHF. The variable domain in full, completed from reference TRBV7-8 and TRBJ1-5, reads GAGVSQSPRYKVAKRGQDVALRCDPISGHVSLFWYQQALGQGPEFLTYFQNEAQLDKSGLPSDRFFAERPEGSVSTLKIQRTQQEDSAVYLCASSPSRGNQPQHFGDGTRLSIL.

This clonotype was observed many times. The chain has TRBV20-1 and TRBJ2-2; the match to TRBD2 covers 7 bases. With 3 bases clipped from V and 6 bases from J, the junction kept 10 bases outside the gene matches. Germline V gene sequence: CDR1 DFQATT, CDR2 SNEGSKA (reference sequence). CDR3 length: 15 residues. The CDR3 nucleotides read TGCAGTGCTAGTCGGCGGGAGTACAGACCCGGGGAGCTGTTTTTT. This encodes CSASRREYRPGELFF.

In its sample, this clonotype was seen many times. This chain uses TRBV7-9 with TRBJ2-5; TRBD1 matches 11 bases. Germline trimming cut 1 base from V and 5 bases from J; bases unmatched to any gene: 3. This CDR3 region has 15 residues. From germline, CDR1 is SEHNR and CDR2 FQNEAQ (reference sequence). CDR3 nucleotide sequence: TGTGCCAGCAGCTTAGGGGGACAGGGGGAGGAGACCCAGTACTTC. Protein: CASSLGGQGEETQYF.

Regarding this clonotype: A much larger clone differs by one base, so this may be a read error. The rearrangement links TRBV6-5 to TRBJ1-1; D gene uncertain. The CDR3 contains 13 residues. Germline V lookup: CDR1 MNHEY, CDR2 SVGAGI. CDR3 sequence reads: CARSFLRESRAFF. CDR3 DNA: TGTGCCAGAAGTTTTCTTAGGGAAAGTAGGGCTTTCTTT.

This clonotype was observed at least ten times. This chain joins TRBV5-1 and TRBJ2-5; either TRBD1 or TRBD2 may supply D (5 bases each). Trimming cost V 1 base and J 3 bases, with 13 bases left between them. Germline V gene lookup returns CDR1 SGHRS and CDR2 YFSETQ. This CDR3 contains 15 residues. CDR3 in DNA: TGCGCCAGCAGCTTGTCTCGTGGGGGAGAAGAGACCCAGTACTTC. It yields the protein CASSLSRGGEETQYF.

The rearrangement links TRBV20-1 to TRBJ2-7; D perhaps matches TRBD1 (6 bases). The CDR3 sequence is 13 residues long. Germline-derived CDR1 and CDR2 are DFQATT and SNEGSKA (reference sequence). Trimming shortened V by 5 bases and J by 3 bases, and 14 bases separated the two germline ends. This CDR3 is CSAGGQTNYEQYF. As DNA, the CDR3 is TGCAGTGCTGGCGGACAGACTAACTACGAGCAGTACTTC.

This clonotype was counted at least ten times. The chain employs TRBV7-9 and TRBJ1-2, with D possibly TRBD1 on 5 matching bases. This CDR3 region has 12 residues. With 5 bases removed from V and 6 bases from J, the gap between germline ends came to 10 bases. Germline values: CDR1 SEHNR, CDR2 FQNEAQ (reference sequence). In DNA, the CDR3 is TGTGCCAGCAGCCGGGACTATCATGGCTACACCTTC. This codes for CASSRDYHGYTF.

This clonotype was observed at least ten times. The CDR3 loop reads CASSLYRGKVEQFF. The CDR3 nucleotides are TGTGCCAGCAGTTTGTATAGGGGGAAGGTTGAGCAGTTCTTC. The rearrangement links TRBV27 to TRBJ2-1; TRBD1 might be the D (6 bases). V was shortened by 3 bases and J by 9 bases, with 15 bases between the two germline ends. Germline assignment: CDR1 MNHEY and CDR2 SMNVEV (reference sequence). This CDR3 region has 14 residues.

This clonotype was recorded many times. The chain couples TRBV5-1 to TRBJ2-2; TRBD2 might be the D (5 bases). V was trimmed by 5 bases and J by 7 bases, leaving 21 bases between them. Germline V gives CDR1 SGHRS, CDR2 YFSETQ. The CDR3 extends over 16 amino acids. The CDR3 region has the DNA TGCGCCAGCAGGGATGGAGGCGCCCCTATGGGCGGGGAGCTGTTTTTT. Its protein product is CASRDGGAPMGGELFF.

Many counts were recorded for this clonotype. V gene TRBV3-1 combines with J gene TRBJ1-6; no firm D call. The CDR3 contains 13 residues. V gave up 1 base and J gave up 7 bases, with 5 bases separating them. Per the germline V gene, CDR1 is LGHDT and CDR2 is YNNKEL (reference sequence). The DNA for the CDR3 is TGTGCCAGCAGCCAAGCCCAAAATTCACCCCTCCACTTT. Its protein product is CASSQAQNSPLHF.

The chain couples TRBV7-2 to TRBJ2-3; no clear D gene. Germline values: CDR1 SGHTA, CDR2 FQGNSA. There are 22 residues in the CDR3. V was trimmed by 5 bases and J by 1 base, leaving 34 bases between them. The CDR3 DNA reads as TGTGCCAGCAGCATGCCCCCCCCCGTCAAATTTAGAGACACGGGTGGCACAGATACGCAGTATTTT. It specifies CASSMPPPVKFRDTGGTDTQYF. The full variable domain, rest sourced from reference TRBV7-2 and TRBJ2-3, is GAGVSQSPSNKVTEKGKDVELRCDPISGHTALYWYRQSLGQGLEFLIYFQGNSAPDKSGLPSDRFSAERTGGSVSTLTIQRTQQEDSAVYLCASSMPPPVKFRDTGGTDTQYFGPGTRLTVL.

This clonotype was seen repeatedly, ten times or more. The genes are TRBV5-1 and TRBJ2-3, with TRBD2 matching 10 bases. The CDR3 spans 15 residues. Germline CDR1 SGHRS, CDR2 YFSETQ. With 7 bases clipped from V and 1 base from J, the junction kept 6 bases outside the gene matches. The CDR3 region has the DNA TGCGCCAGCCGAGCGGGAGGGCAAGGCACAGATACGCAGTATTTT. Protein product: CASRAGGQGTDTQYF. Drawing the rest from reference TRBV5-1 and TRBJ2-3, the complete variable domain is KAGVTQTPRYLIKTRGQQVTLSCSPISGHRSVSWYQQTPGQGLQFLFEYFSETQRNKGNFPGRFSGRQFSNSRSEMNVSTLELGDSALYLCASRAGGQGTDTQYFGPGTRLTVL.

This clonotype has a count of ten or more. This chain joins TRBV3-1 and TRBJ2-5; D is unresolved. This CDR3 contains 14 residues. CDR1 and CDR2 from the germline V gene are LGHDT and YNNKEL (reference sequence). With 2 bases removed from V and 1 base from J, the gap between germline ends came to 8 bases. CDR3 in amino acids: CASSQRVVQETQYF. CDR3 bases: TGTGCCAGCAGCCAAAGGGTTGTCCAAGAGACCCAGTACTTC.

This clonotype has ten or more counts. The chain joins TRBV7-2 to TRBJ1-5; possible D gene TRBD1, 5 bases. The CDR3 is 15 residues long. Germline CDR1 SGHTA, CDR2 FQGNSA. V dropped 1 base and J dropped 0 bases, with 7 bases sitting between them. The CDR3 region has the DNA TGTGCCAGCAGCTTAGATGGGGGTAGCAATCAGCCCCAGCATTTT. This translates into CASSLDGGSNQPQHF.

The J gene is TRBJ1-4, the V gene TRBV5-1; D ambiguous. The germline gives CDR1 SGHRS, CDR2 YFSETQ. The CDR3 loop spans 14 amino acids. The germline V and J ends were trimmed by 0 bases and 8 bases, with 11 bases remaining between them. The CDR3 bases are TGCGCCAGCAGCTTGGTCCCCGGGAAGGAAAAACTGTTTTTT. Translated: CASSLVPGKEKLFF.

This clonotype came up many times. The rearrangement joins TRBV7-3 to TRBJ2-5; TRBD1 might be the D (6 bases). Germline CDR1 and CDR2: SGHTA and FQGTGA. The V end lost 0 bases, the J end lost 2 bases, and 13 bases lay between the germline ends. The CDR3 spans 16 residues. CDR3 sequence reads: CASSLTPARGQETQYF. CDR3 DNA sequence: TGTGCCAGCAGCTTAACGCCGGCCAGGGGACAAGAGACCCAGTACTTC.

In its sample, this clonotype was seen many times. V is TRBV7-8 and J is TRBJ2-7; D ambiguous. Trimming cost V 2 bases and J 3 bases, with 8 bases left between them. There are 13 residues in the CDR3. In germline, CDR1 is SGHVS, CDR2 FQNEAQ. The CDR3 DNA sequence: TGTGCCAGCAGCTTATTGGAGTTCTACGAGCAGTACTTC. Translated: CASSLLEFYEQYF.

The table lists this clonotype with many counts. The rearrangement uses TRBV3-1 and TRBJ2-2; no clear D. The CDR3 extends over 14 amino acids. Germline CDR1 reads LGHDT; CDR2 reads YNNKEL (reference sequence). The V and J ends lost 3 bases and 1 base respectively, with 6 bases between them. The chain's CDR3 is CASSHPMNTGELFF. The CDR3 DNA is TGTGCCAGCAGCCATCCCATGAACACCGGGGAGCTGTTTTTT.

Details on this clonotype: Being one base from a much bigger clone, this may be a read error. The J gene is TRBJ2-1, the V gene TRBV11-2; no clear D gene. Looked up from germline, CDR1 is SGHAT and CDR2 is FQNNGV. This CDR3 is 13 amino acids long. The CDR3, as DNA: TGTGCCAGCAGCGCCACCTTTAACAATGACCAGTTCTTC. This sequence encodes CASSATFNNDQFF. Based on the CDR3 plus reference TRBV11-2 and TRBJ2-1, the full variable domain is EAGVAQSPRYKIIEKRQSVAFWCNPISGHATLYWYQQILGQGPKLLIQFQNNGVVDDSQLPKDRFSAERLKGVDSTLKIQPAKLEDSAVYLCASSATFNNDQFFGPGTRLTVL.

This clonotype has only one observation. A much more abundant neighbour one base away suggests this may be a read error. V is TRBV7-9 and J is TRBJ2-7; D is undetermined. The CDR3 contains 15 residues. Germline assignment: CDR1 SEHNR and CDR2 FQNEAQ (reference sequence). The CDR3 loop reads CACSPMRWGRHEQYF. In nucleotides, the CDR3 is TGTGCCTGCAGCCCCATGAGGTGGGGTAGACACGAGCAGTACTTC. The entire variable domain, with the rest obtained from reference TRBV7-9 and TRBJ2-7, is as follows: DTGVSQNPRHKITKRGQNVTFRCDPISEHNRLYWYRQTLGQGPEFLTYFQNEAQLEKSRLLSDRFSAERPKGSFSTLEIQRTEQGDSAMYLCACSPMRWGRHEQYFGPGTRLTVT.

This clonotype was seen ten or more times. The V call is TRBV7-2, the J call TRBJ2-7; D possibly uses TRBD1 or TRBD2 (6 bases each). Trimming cost V 11 bases and J 3 bases, with 11 bases left between them. Germline CDR1 reads SGHTA; CDR2 reads FQGNSA. The CDR3 length is 11 residues. This CDR3 reads CASRGDYEQYF. In DNA, the CDR3 is TGTGCCTCGAGGGGGGACTACGAGCAGTACTTC.

This clonotype was seen ten or more times. The CDR3, as DNA: TGTGCCAGCAGACAGGGACCCTACGAGCAGTACTTC. As protein: CASRQGPYEQYF. The genes are TRBV6-6 and TRBJ2-7; a weak D match, TRBD1 (6 bases). This CDR3 spans 12 amino acids. V was clipped by 6 bases and J by 2 bases, with 8 bases between them. Germline V gene data show CDR1 as MNHNY and CDR2 as SVGAGI (reference sequence).

This CDR3 reads CSARGFGSNTEAFF. The CDR3 DNA follows: TGCAGTGCTAGGGGTTTCGGGTCGAACACTGAAGCTTTCTTT. The rearrangement uses TRBV20-1 and TRBJ1-1, with D hard to call. The length of the CDR3 is 14 residues. V was clipped by 3 bases and J by 1 base, with 12 bases between them. Germline V gives CDR1 DFQATT, CDR2 SNEGSKA (reference sequence).

This clonotype came up many times. The V gene is TRBV5-1, the J gene TRBJ2-5; D call uncertain. V was pared by 0 bases and J by 8 bases, with 8 bases between. The length of the CDR3 is 12 residues. Germline CDR1 is SGHRS and CDR2 is YFSETQ. The CDR3 coding sequence is TGCGCCAGCAGCTTGGGACGTGAAACCCAGTACTTC. This encodes CASSLGRETQYF.

This clonotype was found many times. The chain combines TRBV6-6 with TRBJ1-5; D remains ambiguous. This CDR3 has 16 residues. Looked up from germline, CDR1 is MNHNY and CDR2 is SVGAGI (reference sequence). Trimming pared 2 bases from V and 0 bases from J, leaving 11 bases between. In DNA form, the CDR3 reads TGTGCCAGCAGTTACCCGCCGGCAGATAGCAATCAGCCCCAGCATTTT. Translation gives CASSYPPADSNQPQHF.